This TCR beta chain was profiled in a study of vaccination and CD4 T cells after COVID-19. This clonotype came up a few times. The antigen remains unidentified. CD4+ T cells that had been cultured provided DNA sequenced with the Oncomine TCR Beta short-read assay. TCRdb re-derived calls from the PCR reads in MiXCR, one entry per CDR3 protein. Here the sample spans approximately 11,000 distinct CDR3 sequences, under 85% being singletons. V was cut by 3 bases and J by 0 bases, with 12 bases left in between. The CDR3 runs 16 residues. Looked up from germline, CDR1 is DFQATT and CDR2 is SNEGSKA (reference sequence). Treatment described: approximately nine-day PBMC culture with coronavirus spike peptide pools or control peptides (ViraFEST assay).

The V call is TRBV20-1, the J call TRBJ1-6, with no clear D. This receptor was identified in a human donor who had recovered from COVID-19. The source material was CD4+ T cells from blood, cultured in vitro. The CDR3 loop is CSASVVQSSYNSPLHF. The CDR3 DNA reads as TGCAGTGCTAGTGTAGTACAAAGCTCCTATAATTCACCCCTCCACTTT.